The clone carrying this T cell receptor (beta chain) was observed many times. The antigen is not known. The data originate from a study of T-cell memory formation after mild COVID-19. Study in general: Clusters were largely donor specific.

Findings and caveats of the study: Among CD4+ contracting clones, most were CM and EM, and CD8+ ones EMRA. Among clones peaking at day 37 in the second wave, SARS-CoV-2 specificity remained unconfirmed.

This CDR3 comprises 15 residues. Trimming removed 10 bases from V and 6 bases from J; junction bases left unmatched: 14. From germline, CDR1 is SEHNR and CDR2 FQNEAQ (reference sequence). Via MiXCR, TCRdb re-called the 5' RACE reads, giving one row per CDR3 protein. The data contain some 600,000 distinct CDR3 sequences, roughly 17% of them singletons. The chain links TRBV7-9 to TRBJ2-3; 9 bases agree with TRBD2. The sequenced sample consisted of PBMCs or a T cell subset sorted from them (not recorded which). This clonotype originated in an adult woman who had mild COVID-19 (a few samples of this study predate the infection). Cell type and time point are not known. CDR3 bases: TGTGCCATCGCCGGTAGCGGGAGAGGATCGGATACGCAGTATTTT. Translating it yields CAIAGSGRGSDTQYF.